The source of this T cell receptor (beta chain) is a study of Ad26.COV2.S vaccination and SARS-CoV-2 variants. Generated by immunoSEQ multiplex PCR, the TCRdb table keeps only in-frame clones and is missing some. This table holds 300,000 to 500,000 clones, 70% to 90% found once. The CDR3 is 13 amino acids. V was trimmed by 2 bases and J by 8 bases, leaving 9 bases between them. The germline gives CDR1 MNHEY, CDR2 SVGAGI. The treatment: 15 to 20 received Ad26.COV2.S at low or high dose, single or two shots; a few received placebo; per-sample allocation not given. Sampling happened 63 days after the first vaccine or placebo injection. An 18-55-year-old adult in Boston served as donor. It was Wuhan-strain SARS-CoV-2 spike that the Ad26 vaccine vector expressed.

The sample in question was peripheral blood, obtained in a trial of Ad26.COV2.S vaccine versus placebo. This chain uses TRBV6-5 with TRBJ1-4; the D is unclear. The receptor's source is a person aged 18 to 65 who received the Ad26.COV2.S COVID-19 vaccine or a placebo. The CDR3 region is CASSYTRGEKLFF. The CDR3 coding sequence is TGTGCCAGCAGTTACACCCGTGGGGAAAAACTGTTTTTT.